This paragraph covers one T cell receptor (beta chain) sequence. The antigen is undetermined. The sample is drawn from a study of blood T cells in healthy people across ages. With a J-beta primer mix and a sample-barcoded 5' primer, a second PCR ran about 7 to 12 cycles. Through a template-switch adaptor with 12 random nucleotides, each cDNA molecule received a tag. Using its own MiXCR run on the 5' RACE reads, TCRdb lists one record per CDR3 protein. Found here are more than 650,000 distinct CDR3 sequences, 22% of them singletons; the top ten hold roughly a fifth. The donors, aged about 6 to 90, were healthy Caucasians from Russia. Whole-study results and caveats: Older individuals had lower TCR beta diversity per million T cells (the decline was roughly linear).

The origin of this receptor is a man in his sixties or seventies in good health. Sequencing input: blood.

DNA for the CDR3: TGTGCCAGCAGTTCGTACCCTAACTATGGCTACACCTTC. It specifies CASSSYPNYGYTF. The J gene is TRBJ1-2, the V gene TRBV27, with D hard to call. CDR3 length: 13 residues. The germline V and J ends were trimmed by 4 bases and 0 bases, with 6 bases remaining between them. The V gene's germline CDR1 is MNHEY and CDR2 SMNVEV (reference sequence).